This T cell receptor beta chain originates from a study of T cells in Graves' hyperthyroidism and ophthalmopathy. Study as a whole: Peripheral blood was taken when the disease was first diagnosed, before any treatment began.

Looked up from germline, CDR1 is LNHDA and CDR2 is SQIVND (reference sequence). Trimming removed 6 bases from V and 5 bases from J, with 19 bases in between. The CDR3 length is 15 residues. This clonotype has a count of ten or more. A patient was excluded if there was uncontrolled infection, other autoimmune disease, pregnancy or lactation. The CDR3 regions of TCR beta were amplified from RNA transcripts. The TCR CDR3 was amplified in a first-round RT-PCR using the HTBI primer set. One entry per CDR3 protein, called by TCRdb with MiXCR from the multiplex PCR reads. This sample yields roughly 240,000 distinct CDR3 sequences, of which 16% are seen a single time; around 28% belongs to the top ten.

The V gene is TRBV19, the J gene TRBJ2-5; D remains ambiguous. This TCR came from a woman in her late teens or twenties with Graves' ophthalmopathy. Sequencing was done on a sample of blood. The CDR3 spells CASSNVLSALETQYF. CDR3 in DNA: TGTGCCAGTAGCAACGTTCTATCCGCGCTGGAGACCCAGTACTTC.